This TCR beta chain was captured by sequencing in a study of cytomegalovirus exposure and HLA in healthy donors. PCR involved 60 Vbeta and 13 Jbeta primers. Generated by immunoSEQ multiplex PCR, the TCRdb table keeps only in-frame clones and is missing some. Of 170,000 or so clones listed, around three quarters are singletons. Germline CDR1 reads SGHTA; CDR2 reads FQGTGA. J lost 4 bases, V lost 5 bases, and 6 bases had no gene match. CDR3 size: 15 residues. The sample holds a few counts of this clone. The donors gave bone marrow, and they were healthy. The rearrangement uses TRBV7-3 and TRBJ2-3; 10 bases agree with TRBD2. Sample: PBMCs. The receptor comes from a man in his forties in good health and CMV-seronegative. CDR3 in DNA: TGTGCCAGCAGCCCCGGGACTAGCGTAGCAGATACGCAGTATTTT. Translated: CASSPGTSVADTQYF.